Below are 27 T cell receptor beta chains sequenced from a single sample in a study of shared clonotypes between healthy human individuals. Repertoires were generated with immunoSEQ multiplex PCR, while TCRdb's copy carries only in-frame clones and drops some. The table records 2 million to 2.5 million clones, 85% to 95% of them present only once. What was sequenced was naive CD4+ T cells from PBMCs. Sample subset: CD45RA+ positively selected. The receptors come from a man aged 18 to 30 in good health. Some clones in this sample may be carry-over from other donors' samples.

The chain joins TRBV21-1 to TRBJ2-2; TRBD2, the table's D call, lacks a check against the DNA. TRBV21-1 is a pseudogene. The CDR3 has 14 amino acids. The CDR3 sequence: CASSRREEGGELFF. In DNA, the CDR3 is TGTGCCAGCAGTAGGCGGGAGGAAGGCGGGGAGCTGTTTTTT.

This clone was recorded only once. The chain links TRBV27 to TRBJ1-2; tentatively, D is TRBD1 (5 bases). V shed 3 bases and J shed 4 bases, with 15 bases lying between them. The length of the CDR3 is 15 residues. Per germline, CDR1 MNHEY and CDR2 SMNVEV (reference sequence). This CDR3 reads CASSFGQGDGYGYTF. CDR3 DNA sequence: TGTGCCAGCAGTTTTGGGCAGGGAGATGGCTATGGCTACACCTTC.

The gene calls are TRBV5-4 and TRBJ2-7; D unclear. This CDR3 region has 13 residues. Per germline, CDR1 SGHNT and CDR2 YYREEE (reference sequence). The V end was cut by 4 bases, the J end by 3 bases, with 11 bases between. DNA for the CDR3: TGTGCCAGCAGCCGTGGTCGGATCTACGAGCAGTACTTC. It translates to CASSRGRIYEQYF.

As regards this clone: The sample contains more than one DNA sequence encoding this CDR3. This chain links TRBV30 with TRBJ1-5; unclear D gene. CDR1 GTSNPN and CDR2 SVGIG come from the germline V gene (reference sequence). Trimming took off 1 base at V and 0 bases at J, with 4 bases between the two ends. This CDR3 has 13 amino acids. The CDR3 sequence: CAWSGNSNQPQHF. CDR3 bases: TGTGCCTGGAGTGGGAATAGCAATCAGCCCCAGCATTTT.

This rearrangement joins TRBV29-1 to TRBJ1-4; TRBD1 aligns across 11 bases. Trimming took 8 bases from V and 7 from J; bases not matched to a gene: 9. Germline CDR1 SQVTM, CDR2 ANQGSEA. The CDR3 has 14 amino acids. CDR3 nucleotide sequence: TGCAGCACTACTAGGGGACAGGGGGGTGAAAAACTGTTTTTT. Its protein product is CSTTRGQGGEKLFF.

J is TRBJ2-5 and V is TRBV10-3; tentatively, D is TRBD1 or TRBD2 (5 bases each). The CDR3 totals 13 residues. CDR1 and CDR2 from the germline V gene are ENHRY and SYGVKD. V lost 4 bases and J lost 5, with 11 bases in between. CDR3 in amino acids: CAISGGNGETQYF. DNA of the CDR3: TGTGCCATCAGTGGGGGGAACGGCGAGACCCAGTACTTC.

The V gene is TRBV2, the J gene TRBJ1-2, with D unresolved. CDR3 length equals 15 residues. V lost 5 bases and J lost 8, with 21 bases in between. CDR1 and CDR2 (germline): SNHLY, FYNNEI. CDR3: CASSLKTRTLGGYTF. The CDR3 DNA reads TGTGCCAGCAGTCTTAAGACTCGGACGCTTGGCGGCTACACCTTC.

This clone was seen only a few times. This chain connects TRBV2 to TRBJ1-1; no clear D. Germline V gives CDR1 SNHLY, CDR2 FYNNEI. The CDR3 is 14 residues long. V gave up 6 bases and J gave up 5 bases, with 16 bases separating them. Here the CDR3 DNA reads TGTGCCAGCAGCACGACATTTGGAGGAACTGAAGCTTTCTTT. Translated: CASSTTFGGTEAFF.

The genes are TRBV7-2 and TRBJ1-5; D perhaps matches TRBD1 (6 bases). Trimming left V 5 bases short and J 0 bases short, with 8 bases between. This CDR3 has 14 amino acids. Germline assignment: CDR1 SGHTA and CDR2 FQGNSA. The CDR3 region is CASSEDSSNQPQHF. For the CDR3, the DNA is TGTGCCAGCAGCGAGGACAGTAGCAATCAGCCCCAGCATTTT.

The V and J genes are TRBV4-2 and TRBJ2-5; TRBD2 aligns across 7 bases. CDR1 is LGHNA and CDR2 is YNFKEQ in the germline V gene. After removal of 4 bases from V and 6 bases from J, the junction contained 17 bases not matched to a gene. CDR3 size: 17 residues. The CDR3 sequence is CASSREVLSAGAKTQYF. DNA for the CDR3: TGTGCCAGCAGCCGAGAGGTTCTTTCGGCGGGAGCCAAGACCCAGTACTTC.

V is TRBV6-6 and J is TRBJ1-1; perhaps TRBD1 as D (5 bases). Trimming removed 2 bases from V and 7 bases from J, with 11 bases in between. The germline V gene has CDR1 MNHNY and CDR2 SVGAGI (reference sequence). This CDR3 is built from 13 residues. In nucleotides, the CDR3 is TGTGCCAGCAGTTACGGCCAGGGTGGTGAAGCTTTCTTT. This translates into CASSYGQGGEAFF.

This sequence joins TRBV9 and TRBJ2-5, with unresolved D. The CDR3 extends over 12 amino acids. V lost 5 bases to trimming and J lost 8 bases, with 13 bases between them. Germline CDR1 and CDR2: SGDLS and YYNGEE. As DNA, the CDR3 is TGTGCCAGCAGTCTGCCCCAAGGCACCCAGTACTTC. Amino acid sequence: CASSLPQGTQYF.

The genes are TRBV29-1 and TRBJ2-3; 7 bases match TRBD1. The J segment lost 2 bases and the V segment lost 4 bases, leaving 6 bases of the junction unmatched. Germline CDR1 reads SQVTM; CDR2 reads ANQGSEA. CDR3 size: 14 residues. CDR3 sequence reads: CSVVRDRPTDTQYF. CDR3 sequence (DNA): TGCAGCGTTGTTCGGGACAGACCCACAGATACGCAGTATTTT.

The chain uses TRBV27 and TRBJ1-4; D is unresolved. This CDR3 spans 15 amino acids. With 2 bases removed from V and 6 bases from J, the gap between germline ends came to 13 bases. Germline CDR1 and CDR2: MNHEY and SMNVEV (reference sequence). The CDR3 sequence is CASSLRGKGHEKLFF. DNA for the CDR3: TGTGCCAGCAGTTTACGAGGAAAGGGCCATGAAAAACTGTTTTTT.

V and J are TRBV4-2 and TRBJ2-6; 7 positions match TRBD1. J lost 0 bases, V lost 1 base, and 15 bases had no gene match. CDR3 length: 21 residues. Per germline, CDR1 LGHNA and CDR2 YNFKEQ. The CDR3 here is CASSQGQGDWDALSGANVLTF. The CDR3 DNA reads TGTGCCAGCAGCCAAGGACAGGGAGATTGGGATGCCCTCTCTGGGGCCAACGTCCTGACTTTC.

The chain is built from TRBV5-1 and TRBJ1-2; TRBD1 is a possible D gene (5 bases). The CDR3 extends over 15 amino acids. Germline assignment: CDR1 SGHRS and CDR2 YFSETQ. V was clipped by 1 base and J by 4 bases, with 14 bases between them. For the CDR3, the DNA is TGCGCCAGCAGCTTGTCGCCGGGGCGGGCCTATGGCTACACCTTC. Protein product: CASSLSPGRAYGYTF.

The chain is built from TRBV5-4 and TRBJ1-1; TRBD1 matches 7 bases. The CDR3 loop spans 16 amino acids. V gave up 0 bases and J gave up 1 base; unmatched junction bases: 6. Germline CDR1 and CDR2: SGHNT and YYREEE (reference sequence). This chain's CDR3 is CASSLGPGTENTEAFF. CDR3 nucleotide sequence: TGTGCCAGCAGCTTGGGTCCCGGGACAGAGAACACTGAAGCTTTCTTT.

This clone was found once. V gene TRBV2 combines with J gene TRBJ2-5; D remains ambiguous. This CDR3 comprises 13 residues. The V end lost 3 bases, the J end lost 5 bases, and 10 bases lay between the germline ends. Germline lookup yields CDR1 SNHLY and CDR2 FYNNEI. The CDR3 region has the DNA TGTGCCAGCAGTGAGTCGATTCGGGAGACCCAGTACTTC. Its protein is CASSESIRETQYF.

This chain links TRBV5-1 with TRBJ2-7; 9 bases align to TRBD1. Germline trimming cut 0 bases from V and 4 bases from J; bases unmatched to any gene: 8. CDR3 length equals 16 residues. Germline V lookup: CDR1 SGHRS, CDR2 YFSETQ. Written as DNA, the CDR3 is TGCGCCAGCAGCTTGGAGTCGGGACAGGGTAGGTACGAGCAGTACTTC. It is translated as CASSLESGQGRYEQYF.

This chain connects TRBV29-1 to TRBJ2-3; perhaps D is TRBD1 or TRBD2 (5 bases each). V was cut by 0 bases and J by 6 bases, with 22 bases left in between. CDR3 size: 17 residues. Germline CDR1 and CDR2: SQVTM and ANQGSEA. Here the CDR3 reads CSVEESTRDRGFDTQYF. CDR3 bases: TGCAGCGTTGAAGAATCGACCCGGGACCGAGGTTTCGATACGCAGTATTTT.

The chain carries TRBV10-3 and TRBJ2-3; D is possibly TRBD1 or TRBD2 (5 bases each). V lost 8 bases to trimming and J lost 3 bases, with 12 bases between them. The CDR3 totals 13 residues. The V gene's germline CDR1 is ENHRY and CDR2 SYGVKD. The CDR3 sequence is CAIGSRETDTQYF. CDR3 in DNA: TGTGCCATCGGGTCCAGGGAGACAGATACGCAGTATTTT.

This clone came up once. The chain employs TRBV10-3 and TRBJ2-5, with D maybe TRBD2 (6 bases). CDR3 length: 15 amino acids. CDR1 is ENHRY, CDR2 SYGVKD, per germline. Trimming stripped 6 bases from V and 3 bases from J, with 17 bases between. CDR3 nucleotide sequence: TGTGCCATCAGGGGGACTGAGCCTTTGAAAGAGACCCAGTACTTC. This translates into CAIRGTEPLKETQYF.

DNA for the CDR3: TGTGCCAGCACCGAGGGGGGGATTGGCTATGGCTACACCTTC. Residues: CASTEGGIGYGYTF. The chain has TRBV2 and TRBJ1-2, with D possibly matching TRBD1 (6 bases). V was cut by 7 bases and J by 4 bases, with 16 bases left in between. This CDR3 spans 14 amino acids. CDR1 is SNHLY, CDR2 FYNNEI, per germline.

This clone came up once. In the same sample, other DNA sequences code for this CDR3. The rearrangement uses TRBV18 and TRBJ2-7; D possibly corresponds to TRBD2 (5 bases). V lost 1 base and J 5 bases, leaving 6 bases between the germline ends. This CDR3 is built from 12 residues. Germline V gives CDR1 KGHSH, CDR2 LQKENI. The CDR3 loop is CASSPRRDEQYF. The CDR3, as DNA: TGTGCCAGCTCACCACGGCGGGACGAGCAGTACTTC.

V usage is TRBV18 and J usage is TRBJ2-2; D might be TRBD1 (5 bases). CDR3 length equals 15 residues. Germline lookup yields CDR1 KGHSH and CDR2 LQKENI. The V end was cut by 1 base, the J end by 4 bases, with 10 bases between. CDR3 amino acids: CASSPRGATTGELFF. CDR3 sequence (DNA): TGTGCCAGCTCACCACGGGGCGCGACCACCGGGGAGCTGTTTTTT.

This chain connects TRBV5-1 to TRBJ2-3, with 7 positions matching TRBD2. This CDR3 region has 13 residues. The junction had 6 bases not matched to a gene; V was cut back by 7 bases and J by 4 bases. Per germline, CDR1 SGHRS and CDR2 YFSETQ. For the CDR3, the DNA is TGCGCCAGCCGAGGCGGGAGTTCAGATACGCAGTATTTT. Its translation is CASRGGSSDTQYF. Full variable domain (outside the CDR3, taken from reference TRBV5-1 and TRBJ2-3): KAGVTQTPRYLIKTRGQQVTLSCSPISGHRSVSWYQQTPGQGLQFLFEYFSETQRNKGNFPGRFSGRQFSNSRSEMNVSTLELGDSALYLCASRGGSSDTQYFGPGTRLTVL.

The rearrangement joins TRBV5-1 to TRBJ2-1, with D possibly TRBD1 on 5 matching bases. CDR1 SGHRS and CDR2 YFSETQ come from the germline V gene. CDR3 length equals 16 residues. The germline V and J ends were trimmed by 6 bases and 7 bases, with 23 bases remaining between them. This CDR3 reads CASNRYGPGQGNEQFF. CDR3 in DNA: TGCGCCAGCAACCGGTACGGTCCAGGGCAAGGGAATGAGCAGTTCTTC.